One and the same sample provided the 19 T cell receptor beta chains below, sequenced in a study of blood T cells in healthy people across ages. It was with a sample-barcoded 5' primer and a J-beta primer mix that a second PCR of roughly 7 to 12 cycles was run. From the 5' RACE reads, TCRdb called clonotypes with MiXCR, one entry per CDR3 protein. This sample has about a million distinct CDR3 sequences, with approximately 50% found just once. Material for sequencing was blood. Source of these receptors: a woman aged 60-70 years in good health.

The chain couples TRBV29-1 to TRBJ2-1; 7 nucleotides align to TRBD2. Trimming took 7 bases from V and 11 from J; bases not matched to a gene: 17. Germline-derived CDR1 and CDR2 are SQVTM and ANQGSEA. There are 14 residues in the CDR3. This CDR3 reads CSDTGTTAGTKQFF. The CDR3 nucleotides are TGCAGCGACACGGGGACTACTGCTGGGACTAAGCAGTTCTTC.

The V and J genes are TRBV6-1 and TRBJ1-5; D might be TRBD1 (6 bases). Germline CDR1 is MNHNS and CDR2 is SASEGT. This CDR3 region has 14 residues. V lost 10 bases and J 0 bases, leaving 13 bases between the germline ends. The CDR3 loop is CATFRGDSNQPQHF. The CDR3 DNA reads as TGTGCCACCTTCAGGGGTGATAGCAATCAGCCCCAGCATTTT.

Here the CDR3 DNA reads TGTGCCAGCACCGGGACAGGGGACCCCTACGAGCAGTACTTC. Amino acids: CASTGTGDPYEQYF. The chain has TRBV18 and TRBJ2-7, with 10 nucleotides matching TRBD1. The junction had 6 bases not matched to a gene; V was cut back by 8 bases and J by 2 bases. Germline V gene sequence: CDR1 KGHSH, CDR2 LQKENI. This CDR3 is built from 14 residues.

This chain links TRBV28 with TRBJ2-7; the D is unclear. Trimming pared 6 bases from V and 3 bases from J, leaving 9 bases between. There are 12 residues in the CDR3. The germline CDR1 and CDR2 sequences are MDHEN and SYDVKM. In nucleotides, the CDR3 is TGTGCCAGCAGCCCAGAATACTACGAGCAGTACTTC. Translated: CASSPEYYEQYF.

This chain joins TRBV3-1 and TRBJ2-4; D might be TRBD2 (6 bases). The J call may be wrong; the DNA end is better matched by TRBJ2-7. The CDR3 totals 15 residues. Germline lookup yields CDR1 LGHDT and CDR2 YNNKEL (reference sequence). DNA for the CDR3: TGTGCCAGCAGCCAATCCGGGAGCAGCGGAGGCGAGCAGTACTTC. This encodes CASSQSGSSGGEQYF.

The rearrangement links TRBV27 to TRBJ2-7; 7 nucleotides align to TRBD1. V shed 3 bases, J shed 4 bases, and the junction held 6 bases outside the gene matches. This CDR3 comprises 14 residues. CDR1 is MNHEY, CDR2 SMNVEV, per germline (reference sequence). The CDR3 sequence: CASSLEQGMYEQYF. The CDR3 DNA follows: TGTGCCAGCAGTTTGGAACAGGGGATGTACGAGCAGTACTTC.

The chain employs TRBV20-1 and TRBJ1-4; 7 bases are shared with TRBD1. The CDR3 sequence is 15 residues long. V lost 6 bases to trimming and J lost 4 bases; unmatched junction nucleotides: 11. Germline V CDR1 and CDR2: DFQATT, SNEGSKA (reference sequence). The CDR3 nucleotides are TGCAGTGCAACAGGCGTGCCAGGGGGTAATGAAAAACTGTTTTTT. Amino acids: CSATGVPGGNEKLFF.

The chain is built from TRBV20-1 and TRBJ2-1; 8 positions match TRBD1. The germline gives CDR1 DFQATT, CDR2 SNEGSKA (reference sequence). The CDR3 runs 15 residues. V shed 5 bases and J 4 bases; nucleotides not matched to a gene: 10. Here the CDR3 reads CSAPPGQGRYNEQFF. The CDR3 DNA sequence: TGCAGTGCTCCGCCCGGACAGGGAAGGTACAATGAGCAGTTCTTC.

V is TRBV19 and J is TRBJ1-2, with D perhaps matching TRBD1 (6 bases). Trimming cost V 3 bases and J 8 bases, with 19 bases left between them. The CDR3 extends over 15 amino acids. Germline CDR1 and CDR2: LNHDA and SQIVND (reference sequence). CDR3 region: CASSIGTRHPEGYTF. CDR3 bases: TGTGCCAGTAGTATCGGGACACGACATCCAGAGGGCTACACCTTC. The full variable domain, completed using reference TRBV19 and TRBJ1-2, is DGGITQSPKYLFRKEGQNVTLSCEQNLNHDAMYWYRQDPGQGLRLIYYSQIVNDFQKGDIAEGYSVSREKKESFPLTVTSAQKNPTAFYLCASSIGTRHPEGYTFGSGTRLTVV.

This chain joins TRBV28 and TRBJ2-7; D unresolved. This CDR3 region has 14 residues. Trimming stripped 4 bases from V and 2 bases from J, with 12 bases between. The germline CDR1 and CDR2 sequences are MDHEN and SYDVKM. The CDR3 sequence: CASSSSGPAYEQYF. CDR3 bases: TGTGCCAGCAGTTCCTCCGGGCCCGCCTACGAGCAGTACTTC.

The genes are TRBV10-3 and TRBJ2-5; either TRBD1 or TRBD2 may fit D (5 bases each). This CDR3 spans 16 amino acids. Germline V gene lookup returns CDR1 ENHRY and CDR2 SYGVKD. V shed 3 bases and J shed 5 bases, with 19 bases lying between them. The CDR3 reads CAISEGVSGLSETQYF. CDR3 DNA sequence: TGTGCCATCAGTGAAGGGGTTTCGGGGTTGTCCGAGACCCAGTACTTC.

The V gene is TRBV10-2, the J gene TRBJ2-1; TRBD2 matches 9 bases. Germline V lookup: CDR1 WSHSY, CDR2 SAAADI. Trimming at V came to 6 bases and at J to 3 bases, leaving 6 bases not matched to a gene. The CDR3 consists of 15 residues. For the CDR3, the DNA is TGCGCCAGCAGGACGACTAGCGGAGTCTACAATGAGCAGTTCTTC. It is translated as CASRTTSGVYNEQFF.

The sample holds a few counts of this clonotype. The genes are TRBV7-3 and TRBJ2-1; perhaps TRBD2 as D (6 bases). Germline V gives CDR1 SGHTA, CDR2 FQGTGA. The CDR3 has 15 residues. Trimming cost V 0 bases and J 2 bases, with 8 bases left between them. The CDR3 here is CASSLTRDPYNEQFF. Written as DNA, the CDR3 is TGTGCCAGCAGCTTAACGCGGGACCCCTACAATGAGCAGTTCTTC.

The rearrangement links TRBV9 to TRBJ2-7; 11 bases fit TRBD1. Germline-derived CDR1 and CDR2 are SGDLS and YYNGEE. Trimming took 3 bases from V and 2 from J; bases not matched to a gene: 4. This CDR3 region has 15 residues. The CDR3 region has the DNA TGTGCCAGCAGCGAAGGGGACAGGGGGGCCTACGAGCAGTACTTC. Protein product: CASSEGDRGAYEQYF.

The sample holds a few counts of this clonotype. V gene TRBV20-1 combines with J gene TRBJ2-2; possible D gene TRBD1, 8 bases. Deletions cut 7 bases from V and 7 bases from J, with 19 bases between. Germline CDR1 is DFQATT and CDR2 is SNEGSKA (reference sequence). The CDR3 runs to 14 residues. In DNA form, the CDR3 reads TGCAGTGTTAAACAGGGGGGGGAGGTCGGGGAGCTGTTTTTT. Translating gives CSVKQGGEVGELFF.

This clonotype was detected a few times. The chain has TRBV18 and TRBJ2-3; no clear D gene. The CDR3 loop spans 16 amino acids. V was shortened by 6 bases and J by 3 bases, with 19 bases between the two germline ends. Germline values: CDR1 KGHSH, CDR2 LQKENI. For the CDR3, the DNA is TGTGCCAGCTCCCCCCAGAAGACCAGGATTACAGATACGCAGTATTTT. This encodes CASSPQKTRITDTQYF.

The chain combines TRBV12-3 or TRBV12-4 with TRBJ2-7; D is possibly TRBD1 or TRBD2 (5 bases each). V lost 3 bases to trimming and J lost 2 bases, with 11 bases between them. The CDR3 spans 14 residues. CDR3 bases: TGTGCCAGCAGTTTGGGGGTTACCGCCTACGAGCAGTACTTC. It specifies CASSLGVTAYEQYF.

This clonotype was detected only a few times. The chain carries TRBV6-6 and TRBJ2-5, with 10 bases identical to TRBD2. CDR1 is MNHNY, CDR2 SVGAGI, per germline (reference sequence). Losses at the gene ends were 4 bases for V and 2 bases for J; bases not matched to a gene: 7. CDR3 length equals 16 residues. CDR3 sequence: CASSWTSGILQETQYF. CDR3 DNA sequence: TGTGCCAGCAGTTGGACTAGCGGAATACTACAAGAGACCCAGTACTTC.

The chain employs TRBV12-3 or TRBV12-4 and TRBJ2-3, with D tentatively TRBD1 or TRBD2 (6 bases each). This CDR3 region has 14 residues. V was pared by 7 bases and J by 4 bases, with 15 bases between. The CDR3 sequence is CASMYPGGADTQYF. CDR3 bases: TGTGCCAGCATGTACCCCGGGGGCGCAGATACGCAGTATTTT.